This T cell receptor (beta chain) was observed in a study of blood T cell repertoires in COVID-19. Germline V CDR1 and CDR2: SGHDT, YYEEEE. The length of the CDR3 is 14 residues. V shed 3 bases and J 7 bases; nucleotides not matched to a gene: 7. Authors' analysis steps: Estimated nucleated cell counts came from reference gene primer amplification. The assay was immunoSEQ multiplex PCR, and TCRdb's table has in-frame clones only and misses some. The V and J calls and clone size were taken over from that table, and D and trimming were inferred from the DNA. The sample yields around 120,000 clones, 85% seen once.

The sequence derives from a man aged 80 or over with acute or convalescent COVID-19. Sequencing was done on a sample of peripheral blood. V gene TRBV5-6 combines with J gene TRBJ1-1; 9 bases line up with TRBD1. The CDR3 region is CASSSGQGKGEAFF. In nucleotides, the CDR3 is TGTGCCAGCAGCTCGGGACAGGGTAAGGGTGAAGCTTTCTTT.